A selection of T cell receptor beta chains follows, all from one sample in a study of human CD8 memory T cell subsets. Following a re-call of the 5' RACE reads, TCRdb has one entry per CDR3 protein and lacks DNA. The sample includes almost 9,500 distinct CDR3 sequences. The sequencing sample was made of CD8+ T cells from PBMCs. These receptors all come from a human donor in good health. CDR3s include the opening cysteine and the closing phenylalanine or tryptophan. The order of the fields is clone size, J gene, V gene, CDR3 protein. Clone size, where shown, is once, few, many, or a class for clones that have expanded.

medium-sized | TRBJ1-4 | TRBV29-1 | CSVVPGGDNEKLFF
medium-sized | TRBJ1-3 | TRBV29-1 | CSVEGDSGNTIYF
- | TRBJ2-5 | TRBV19 | CASGPRNAETQYF
- | TRBJ2-2 | TRBV27 | CASSLRPYTGELFF
- | TRBJ2-5 | TRBV5-4 | CASSPLADQETQYF
medium-sized | TRBJ2-5 | TRBV7-3 | CASSPFGETQYF
- | TRBJ2-1 | TRBV4-1 | CASSQGQGEQFF
- | TRBJ2-7 | TRBV7-6 | CASSFTSSYEQYF
- | TRBJ2-5 | TRBV13 | CASSPRTGILQETQYF
- | TRBJ2-1 | TRBV7-8 | CASSFSIQGAPNEQFF
- | TRBJ2-7 | TRBV5-1 | CASSLTSGYSYEQYF
- | TRBJ1-5 | TRBV6-1 | CASSERGRFQPQHF
medium-sized | TRBJ2-1 | TRBV29-1 | CSIHLAGGLYNEQFF
- | TRBJ2-3 | TRBV7-2 | CASSLLWPDTQYF
- | TRBJ1-4 | TRBV21-1 | CASSKALWEKLFF
- | TRBJ1-5 | TRBV29-1 | CSVEGGTGSNQPQHF
- | TRBJ2-1 | TRBV6-5 | CASSPTLAGSYNEQFF
medium-sized | TRBJ2-5 | TRBV7-2 | CASSLGVRAETQYF
- | TRBJ2-7 | TRBV20-1 | CSAGEGSSGVLNEQYF
- | TRBJ1-5 | TRBV7-9 | CASSPRTSSQPQHF
- | TRBJ2-1 | TRBV7-9 | CASSFPTSAHNEQFF
medium-sized | TRBJ1-1 | TRBV12-3/TRBV12-4 | CASAPGTEAFF
medium-sized | TRBJ1-2 | TRBV10-3 | CAISDSDRAGYGYTF
- | TRBJ2-1 | TRBV15 | CATSKDRGGNEQFF
medium-sized | TRBJ2-5 | TRBV29-1 | CSVELNRVETQYF
- | TRBJ2-5 | TRBV27 | CASSLGGYRQETQYF
- | TRBJ2-1 | TRBV20-1 | CSAVPDPALINEQFF
medium-sized | TRBJ1-2 | TRBV20-1 | CSARDREDYGYTF
medium-sized | TRBJ2-7 | TRBV29-1 | CSVAVAPYEQYF
- | TRBJ2-7 | TRBV7-9 | CASSSGTGITPYYEQYF
- | TRBJ2-1 | TRBV7-3 | CASSLRGAYNEQFF
- | TRBJ2-5 | TRBV6-5 | CASTLTHSGSSIQYF
- | TRBJ2-1 | TRBV5-5 | CASSLSASSYNEQFF